Shown below are 29 T cell receptor beta chains from a single sample sequenced in a study of T-cell reconstitution after alpha-beta-depleted transplantation in children. Whole-study findings and limits: T-cell counts and diversity were attributed mostly to newly produced T cells one year after transplant.

Molecular barcoding with unique molecular identifiers was used for the TCRbeta library. TCRdb processed the PCR reads anew with MiXCR; each CDR3 protein has one entry. The sample consists of some 300,000 distinct CDR3 sequences, 7.5% to 9% of them appearing once. Antigens of these TCRs are unknown. Material: peripheral blood, obtained 360 days after TCRalphabeta/CD19-depleted stem cell transplant. The receptors derive from a female patient between 2 and 15 years old who had a stem cell transplant for Fanconi anemia, so the T cells may come from the graft donor.

The rearrangement joins TRBV5-6 to TRBJ2-3; 11 bases are a match to TRBD1. Trimming took 4 bases from V and 2 from J; bases not matched to a gene: 6. CDR1 is SGHDT and CDR2 is YYEEEE in the germline V gene. The CDR3 covers 16 residues. CDR3 sequence reads: CASSPRTGGSTDTQYF. Here the CDR3 DNA reads TGTGCCAGCAGCCCGAGGACAGGGGGCTCCACAGATACGCAGTATTTT.

This clonotype showed up many times. The chain has TRBV12-3 or TRBV12-4 and TRBJ2-1; TRBD2 matches 7 bases. CDR3 length: 14 amino acids. Trimming cost V 10 bases and J 0 bases; bases outside gene matches: 6. The CDR3 sequence: CATLAEDSYNEQFF. The CDR3, as DNA: TGTGCCACCCTAGCGGAAGACTCCTACAATGAGCAGTTCTTC.

This clonotype appeared many times. The rearrangement uses TRBV11-2 and TRBJ2-3; the D gene could be TRBD1 or TRBD2 (8 bases each). From germline, CDR1 is SGHAT and CDR2 FQNNGV. The CDR3 runs 14 residues. The CDR3 is CVGGGQASTDTQYF. The CDR3 DNA reads as TGTGTCGGGGGGGGACAGGCTAGCACAGATACGCAGTATTTT.

This clonotype came up a few times. The V and J genes are TRBV6-2 or TRBV6-3 and TRBJ1-1; the D is unclear. Germline CDR1 and CDR2: MNHEY and SVGEGT. Trimming shortened V by 8 bases and J by 0 bases, and 16 bases separated the two germline ends. The length of the CDR3 is 15 residues. DNA for the CDR3: TGTGCCAGCCGACGGAATTTCGTCATGAACACTGAAGCTTTCTTT. This translates into CASRRNFVMNTEAFF.

This clonotype was picked up many times. V and J are TRBV7-2 and TRBJ1-3; D remains unclear. V was pared by 5 bases and J by 4 bases, with 9 bases between. The CDR3 is made up of 13 amino acids. Germline assignment: CDR1 SGHTA and CDR2 FQGNSA. The CDR3 nucleotides read TGTGCCAGCAGCCTTATAAGGGGAAACACCATATATTTT. The encoded protein is CASSLIRGNTIYF.

This clonotype was seen many times. CDR3 sequence reads: CASSLEGSGFSYNEQFF. In DNA form, the CDR3 reads TGTGCCAGCAGCTTAGAGGGGAGCGGGTTTTCCTACAATGAGCAGTTCTTC. The V gene is TRBV7-9, the J gene TRBJ2-1, with D perhaps matching TRBD2 (6 bases). Trimming removed 1 base from V and 1 base from J, with 14 bases in between. Germline-derived CDR1 and CDR2 are SEHNR and FQNEAQ (reference sequence). This CDR3 region has 17 residues.

This sequence joins TRBV3-1 and TRBJ2-7, with 8 positions matching TRBD2. Germline values: CDR1 LGHDT, CDR2 YNNKEL (reference sequence). The CDR3 has 16 amino acids. Trimming at V came to 5 bases and at J to 0 bases, leaving 9 bases not matched to a gene. Here the CDR3 reads CASSAPGSGGSYEQYF. The DNA of the CDR3 is TGTGCCAGCAGCGCACCCGGGAGCGGGGGCTCCTACGAGCAGTACTTC.

This clonotype was counted ten times or more. The CDR3 here is CSVAFAGDTQYF. CDR3 coding DNA: TGCAGCGTCGCCTTCGCCGGAGATACGCAGTATTTT. The chain employs TRBV29-1 and TRBJ2-3; D is ambiguous. The CDR3 loop spans 12 amino acids. CDR1 SQVTM and CDR2 ANQGSEA come from the germline V gene. V gave up 6 bases and J gave up 5 bases, with 12 bases separating them.

This clonotype has a handful of counts. The rearrangement links TRBV18 to TRBJ2-5, with no clear D. CDR1 is KGHSH and CDR2 is LQKENI in the germline V gene. V dropped 7 bases and J dropped 5 bases, with 17 bases sitting between them. This CDR3 spans 14 amino acids. The CDR3, as DNA: TGTGCCAGCTGCACAAACCAAGGATGCGAGACCCAGTACTTC. Residues: CASCTNQGCETQYF.

The table lists this clonotype with many counts. The chain links TRBV29-1 to TRBJ2-5, with 12 nucleotides matching TRBD1. The CDR3 is 13 amino acids. The trim removed 6 bases at V and 5 bases at J, leaving 4 bases unmatched. Germline CDR1 is SQVTM and CDR2 is ANQGSEA. Here the CDR3 reads CSVRDRGRETQYF. For the CDR3, the DNA is TGCAGCGTACGGGACAGGGGGCGGGAGACCCAGTACTTC.

This clonotype was recorded many times. V usage is TRBV5-1 and J usage is TRBJ1-1; 11 bases are a match to TRBD1. CDR1 and CDR2 (germline): SGHRS, YFSETQ. This CDR3 contains 15 residues. After removal of 4 bases from V and 7 bases from J, the junction contained 9 bases not matched to a gene. The CDR3 protein is CASSPGTGGRVEAFF. The CDR3 region has the DNA TGCGCCAGCAGCCCCGGGACAGGGGGAAGGGTTGAAGCTTTCTTT.

This rearrangement joins TRBV21-1 to TRBJ2-7; no check of the table's D call, TRBD1, against the DNA was made. TRBV21-1 is a documented pseudogene. The CDR3 spans 16 residues. The CDR3 sequence is CASSKGTGGSSYEQYV. The CDR3 DNA reads TGTGCCAGCAGCAAAGGGACAGGGGGGAGCTCCTACGAGCAGTACGTC.

This clonotype was recorded at least ten times. J is TRBJ2-2 and V is TRBV12-3 or TRBV12-4; D is undetermined. Trimming removed 1 base from V and 1 base from J, with 7 bases in between. The CDR3 is 15 residues long. CDR3 coding DNA: TGTGCCAGCAGTTTAGTCTCAGGGAACACCGGGGAGCTGTTTTTT. This gives the protein CASSLVSGNTGELFF.

The chain joins TRBV6-2 or TRBV6-3 to TRBJ2-2, with D maybe TRBD1 (5 bases). Germline values: CDR1 MNHEY, CDR2 SVGEGT. CDR3 length: 14 amino acids. With 7 bases removed from V and 3 bases from J, the gap between germline ends came to 12 bases. In DNA, the CDR3 is TGTGCCAGCATCGCCCAGGGTTACACCGGGGAGCTGTTTTTT. Its translation: CASIAQGYTGELFF.

The table lists this clonotype with many counts. The rearrangement joins TRBV12-5 to TRBJ2-1; unclear D gene. Germline CDR1 reads LGHNT; CDR2 reads FRNRAP. The CDR3 length is 15 residues. Between the trimmed V and J ends, which lost 4 bases and 5 bases, there was a span of 15 bases. The CDR3 sequence: CASGSPLRVHNEQFF. The CDR3 nucleotides read TGTGCTAGTGGTTCCCCCCTAAGGGTGCACAATGAGCAGTTCTTC.

Comment on this clonotype: This may stem from a read error, because a much larger clone lies one nucleotide away. This sequence joins TRBV27 and TRBJ2-6, with D unresolved. V shed 5 bases and J shed 0 bases, with 5 bases lying between them. In germline, CDR1 is MNHEY, CDR2 SMNVEV (reference sequence). CDR3 length: 14 amino acids. CDR3: CASSVDSGANVLTF. For the CDR3, the DNA is TGTGCCAGCAGTGTAGACTCTGGGGCCAACGTCCTGACTTTC.

The sample holds many counts of this clonotype. The chain has TRBV5-1 and TRBJ1-1; no reliable D call. The CDR3 covers 16 residues. Germline V lookup: CDR1 SGHRS, CDR2 YFSETQ. The V end was cut by 6 bases, the J end by 2 bases, with 20 bases between. The CDR3 DNA reads TGCGCCAGCAAGGGTATGACACCGGCTCCTAACACTGAAGCTTTCTTT. This translates into CASKGMTPAPNTEAFF. The variable domain in full, completed from reference TRBV5-1 and TRBJ1-1, reads KAGVTQTPRYLIKTRGQQVTLSCSPISGHRSVSWYQQTPGQGLQFLFEYFSETQRNKGNFPGRFSGRQFSNSRSEMNVSTLELGDSALYLCASKGMTPAPNTEAFFGQGTRLTVV.

The rearrangement joins TRBV30 to TRBJ1-2; 10 bases are a match to TRBD1. In germline, CDR1 is GTSNPN, CDR2 SVGIG (reference sequence). V shed 4 bases, J shed 4 bases, and the junction held 6 bases outside the gene matches. CDR3 length: 14 residues. CDR3 protein: CAWTETGGGYGYTF. The DNA for the CDR3 is TGTGCCTGGACCGAGACAGGGGGCGGCTATGGCTACACCTTC.

This clonotype was seen repeatedly, ten times or more. The chain links TRBV9 to TRBJ1-1; D perhaps matches TRBD1 (5 bases). There are 18 residues in the CDR3. Trimming removed 4 bases at V and 0 bases at J, with 22 bases between. CDR1 SGDLS and CDR2 YYNGEE come from the germline V gene. CDR3 residues: CASSPRRTPGKVNTEAFF. The CDR3 DNA reads TGTGCCAGCAGCCCCCGGCGTACCCCAGGGAAGGTGAACACTGAAGCTTTCTTT.

About this clonotype itself: A much larger clone lies a single base off, so this may be a read error. J is TRBJ2-3 and V is TRBV5-1; no firm D call. The CDR3 runs 14 residues. The V gene's germline CDR1 is SGHRS and CDR2 YFSETQ. CDR3 in amino acids: CASCLRGTTDTQYF. Here the CDR3 DNA reads TGCGCCAGCTGCTTGCGTGGAACCACAGATACGCAGTATTTT.

This clonotype came up a few times. This rearrangement joins TRBV6-2 or TRBV6-3 to TRBJ2-2; D might be TRBD1 (6 bases). Germline V gives CDR1 MNHEY, CDR2 SVGEGT. Trimming cost V 7 bases and J 2 bases, with 14 bases left between them. This CDR3 region has 15 residues. CDR3 loop: CASTNRASNTGELFF. The CDR3 coding sequence is TGTGCCAGCACCAACAGGGCCTCAAACACCGGGGAGCTGTTTTTT.

This clonotype was observed many times. The CDR3 DNA is TGTGCCACCAGTGATTTTGGTCATTTAGGGGGTCTGCATACGCAGTATTTT. This encodes CATSDFGHLGGLHTQYF. J is TRBJ2-3 and V is TRBV24-1; possible D gene TRBD1, 6 bases. The CDR3 contains 17 residues. Trimming removed 1 base at V and 7 bases at J, with 20 bases between. Germline V gene data show CDR1 as KGHDR and CDR2 as SFDVKD.

This clonotype was recorded many times. This chain uses TRBV5-1 with TRBJ2-5, with TRBD1 as a possible D gene (5 bases). In germline, CDR1 is SGHRS, CDR2 YFSETQ. V gave up 1 base and J gave up 3 bases, with 10 bases separating them. The CDR3 spans 14 residues. This CDR3 reads CASSLFPGKETQYF. In DNA form, the CDR3 reads TGCGCCAGCAGCTTGTTTCCAGGGAAAGAGACCCAGTACTTC.

This clonotype was counted at least ten times. This chain links TRBV12-3 or TRBV12-4 with TRBJ2-7; the D call may be TRBD1 or TRBD2 (6 bases each). There are 14 residues in the CDR3. V lost 3 bases, J lost 2 bases, and 11 bases lay in between. CDR3 amino acids: CASSLRGGPYEQYF. The CDR3 DNA sequence: TGTGCCAGCAGTTTGAGAGGGGGGCCCTACGAGCAGTACTTC.

The V gene is TRBV10-2, the J gene TRBJ2-3; the D call may be TRBD1 or TRBD2 (5 bases each). CDR1 is WSHSY and CDR2 is SAAADI in the germline V gene. V lost 0 bases and J lost 2, with 12 bases in between. This CDR3 comprises 16 residues. CDR3 sequence: CASSESTWDVTDTQYF. CDR3 bases: TGCGCCAGCAGTGAGTCGACATGGGACGTCACAGATACGCAGTATTTT.

This clonotype was seen at least ten times. The chain uses TRBV9 and TRBJ1-3; D is unclear. V was clipped by 3 bases and J by 0 bases, with 10 bases between them. CDR1 and CDR2 from the germline V gene are SGDLS and YYNGEE. This CDR3 has 15 residues. DNA of the CDR3: TGTGCCAGCAGCGAGGAGGGCCTCTCTGGAAACACCATATATTTT. Amino acids: CASSEEGLSGNTIYF.

This clonotype showed up many times. The gene calls are TRBV9 and TRBJ2-1, with 9 bases that match TRBD2. Looked up from germline, CDR1 is SGDLS and CDR2 is YYNGEE. This CDR3 is built from 15 residues. The junction had 9 bases not matched to a gene; V was cut back by 3 bases and J by 8 bases. CDR3 protein: CASSGGRAPVDEQFF. Here the CDR3 DNA reads TGTGCCAGCAGCGGCGGGAGGGCCCCTGTGGATGAGCAGTTCTTC.

At least ten counts were recorded for this clonotype. V and J are TRBV5-1 and TRBJ2-3; perhaps TRBD2 as D (6 bases). Germline loops: CDR1 SGHRS, CDR2 YFSETQ. The V and J ends lost 4 bases and 0 bases respectively, with 18 bases between them. The CDR3 contains 17 residues. This CDR3 is CASSIGLTSPSTDTQYF. The CDR3 nucleotides read TGCGCCAGCAGCATCGGACTAACGTCCCCTAGCACAGATACGCAGTATTTT.

The table lists this clonotype with a few counts. This rearrangement joins TRBV6-1 to TRBJ2-7, with 7 bases lining up with TRBD2. Germline lookup yields CDR1 MNHNS and CDR2 SASEGT. The V gene end was trimmed by 6 bases and the J gene end by 4 bases; junction bases not matched to a gene: 12. The CDR3 totals 15 residues. CDR3 sequence: CASSTSGGGPYEQYF. DNA for the CDR3: TGTGCCAGCAGCACATCGGGCGGGGGACCATACGAGCAGTACTTC.